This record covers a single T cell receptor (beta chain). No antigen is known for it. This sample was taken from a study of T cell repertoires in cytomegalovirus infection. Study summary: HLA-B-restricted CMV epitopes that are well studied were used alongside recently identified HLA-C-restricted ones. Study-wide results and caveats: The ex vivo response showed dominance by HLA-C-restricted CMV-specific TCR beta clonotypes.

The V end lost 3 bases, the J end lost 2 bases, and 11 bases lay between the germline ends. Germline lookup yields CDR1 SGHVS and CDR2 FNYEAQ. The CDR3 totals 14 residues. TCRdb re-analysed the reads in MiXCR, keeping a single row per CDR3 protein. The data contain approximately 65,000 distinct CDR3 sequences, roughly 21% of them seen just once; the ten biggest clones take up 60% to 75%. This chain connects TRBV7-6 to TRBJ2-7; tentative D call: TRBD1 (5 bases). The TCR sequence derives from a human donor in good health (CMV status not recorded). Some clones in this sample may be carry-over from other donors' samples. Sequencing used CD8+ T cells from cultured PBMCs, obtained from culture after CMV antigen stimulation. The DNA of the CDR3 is TGTGCCAGCAGCTTTCCCGACAGACCCTACGAGCAGTACTTC. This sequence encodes CASSFPDRPYEQYF.